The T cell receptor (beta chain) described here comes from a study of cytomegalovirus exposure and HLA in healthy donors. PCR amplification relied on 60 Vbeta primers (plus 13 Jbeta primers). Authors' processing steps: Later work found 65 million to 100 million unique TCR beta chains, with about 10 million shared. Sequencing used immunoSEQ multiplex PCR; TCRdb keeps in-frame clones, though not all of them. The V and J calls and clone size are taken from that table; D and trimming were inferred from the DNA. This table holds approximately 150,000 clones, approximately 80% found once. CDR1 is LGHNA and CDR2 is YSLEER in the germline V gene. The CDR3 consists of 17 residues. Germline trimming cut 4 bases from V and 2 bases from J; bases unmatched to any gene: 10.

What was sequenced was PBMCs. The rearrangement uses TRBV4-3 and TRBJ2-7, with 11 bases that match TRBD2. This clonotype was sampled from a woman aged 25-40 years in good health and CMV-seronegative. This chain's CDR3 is CASSRRLTSGEPYEQYF. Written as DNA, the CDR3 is TGCGCCAGCAGCCGCCGATTGACTAGCGGGGAACCCTACGAGCAGTACTTC.